Following are 28 T cell receptor beta chains from one sample sequenced in a study of Graves' ophthalmopathy and Graves' hyperthyroidism. Beta-chain TCR CDR3 regions were amplified from RNA transcripts. Scientists carried out first-round RT-PCR using HTBI primers and then a second-round multiplex PCR. TCRdb re-called the multiplex PCR reads with MiXCR, one entry per CDR3 protein. The sample gives some 1.1 million distinct CDR3 sequences, about two fifths of which show up once; roughly 10% is in the top ten. Specimen: peripheral blood or thyroid tissue (not recorded which). These receptors were taken from an adult man with Graves' hyperthyroidism.

The chain recombines TRBV2 with TRBJ1-2, with unresolved D. Germline V gives CDR1 SNHLY, CDR2 FYNNEI. Trimming cost V 4 bases and J 7 bases, with 19 bases left between them. The CDR3 has 15 amino acids. The CDR3, as DNA: TGTGCCAGCAGTGGTGTCGGACCCGACCCACTTGGCTACACCTTC. Protein product: CASSGVGPDPLGYTF. Drawing the rest from reference TRBV2 and TRBJ1-2, the complete variable domain is EPEVTQTPSHQVTQMGQEVILRCVPISNHLYFYWYRQILGQKVEFLVSFYNNEISEKSEIFDDQFSVERPDGSNFTLKIRSTKLEDSAMYFCASSGVGPDPLGYTFGSGTRLTVV.

On this clonotype itself: This could be a read error, since a much larger clone is one nucleotide away. The chain has TRBV14 and TRBJ2-7; D gene unclear. Germline CDR1 and CDR2: SGHDN and FVKESK. The V end lost 11 bases, the J end lost 7 bases, and 15 bases lay between the germline ends. The CDR3 sequence is 11 residues long. In DNA form, the CDR3 reads TGTGCCCCCTCGAGAGTATTTGAGCAGTACTTC. Its protein product is CAPSRVFEQYF.

This clonotype was counted ten times or more. This rearrangement joins TRBV2 to TRBJ2-7; 7 bases are shared with TRBD1. Germline values: CDR1 SNHLY, CDR2 FYNNEI. The length of the CDR3 is 14 residues. V shed 6 bases and J 3 bases; nucleotides not matched to a gene: 8. In DNA form, the CDR3 reads TGTGCCAGCAGGACAGACAGGGCGAACTACGAGCAGTACTTC. Its translation is CASRTDRANYEQYF. Based on the CDR3 plus reference TRBV2 and TRBJ2-7, the full variable domain is EPEVTQTPSHQVTQMGQEVILRCVPISNHLYFYWYRQILGQKVEFLVSFYNNEISEKSEIFDDQFSVERPDGSNFTLKIRSTKLEDSAMYFCASRTDRANYEQYFGPGTRLTVT.

Worth noting for this clonotype: A clone one base away is much larger, so this may be a read error. J is TRBJ2-2 and V is TRBV2; TRBD2 agrees at 7 bases. Germline CDR1 reads SNHLY; CDR2 reads FYNNEI. The CDR3 is made up of 17 amino acids. With 1 base clipped from V and 3 bases from J, the junction kept 8 bases outside the gene matches. Here the CDR3 DNA reads TGTGCCAGCAGTGAAGGTCGGCGGGGGAGGTACACCGGGGAGCTGTTTTTT. This codes for CASSEGRRGRYTGELFF.

The chain carries TRBV4-3 and TRBJ1-2, with unresolved D. Per germline, CDR1 LGHNA and CDR2 YSLEER. V was cut by 0 bases and J by 0 bases, with 8 bases left in between. There are 15 residues in the CDR3. CDR3 nucleotides: TGCGCCAGCAGCCAAGATGACAAAGCTAACTATGGCTACACCTTC. Amino acids: CASSQDDKANYGYTF.

The gene calls are TRBV2 and TRBJ1-2; 8 nucleotides agree with TRBD1. The CDR3 consists of 15 residues. CDR1 SNHLY and CDR2 FYNNEI come from the germline V gene. Trimming took 5 bases from V and 8 from J; bases not matched to a gene: 13. The CDR3 nucleotides are TGTGCCAGCAGTTTTCTCGGACAGGGTTCGAGGGGCTACACCTTC. As protein: CASSFLGQGSRGYTF.

At least ten counts were recorded for this clonotype. This chain joins TRBV7-9 and TRBJ2-1; D unclear. Germline V CDR1 and CDR2: SEHNR, FQNEAQ (reference sequence). V gave up 4 bases and J gave up 4 bases, with 14 bases separating them. This CDR3 is built from 15 residues. DNA of the CDR3: TGTGCCAGCAGCTCACTCCTGTCCCCGTACAATGAGCAGTTCTTC. Translating it yields CASSSLLSPYNEQFF. Full variable domain (rest looked up from reference TRBV7-9 and TRBJ2-1): DTGVSQNPRHKITKRGQNVTFRCDPISEHNRLYWYRQTLGQGPEFLTYFQNEAQLEKSRLLSDRFSAERPKGSFSTLEIQRTEQGDSAMYLCASSSLLSPYNEQFFGPGTRLTVL.

Written as DNA, the CDR3 is TGTGCCAGCAGTGACAAACGGGCCCCCTTGGGTAATGAAAAACTGTTTTTT. Translated, it gives CASSDKRAPLGNEKLFF. The gene calls are TRBV6-1 and TRBJ1-4, with D unclear. CDR1 is MNHNS, CDR2 SASEGT, per germline. V was trimmed by 3 bases and J by 4 bases, leaving 18 bases between them. The CDR3 runs to 17 residues.

This clonotype was recorded at least ten times. The chain is built from TRBV13 and TRBJ1-1; no firm D call. The CDR3 length is 11 residues. Trimming shortened V by 4 bases and J by 11 bases, and 11 bases separated the two germline ends. Germline V gives CDR1 PRHDT, CDR2 FYEKMQ (reference sequence). The CDR3 is CASSSRERAFF. The DNA for the CDR3 is TGTGCCAGCAGCTCACGGGAACGGGCTTTCTTT.

This clonotype occurred many times. The CDR3 reads CASSLNSGNSNQPQHF. CDR3 bases: TGTGCCAGCAGCTTAAATTCAGGGAATAGCAATCAGCCCCAGCATTTT. The chain has TRBV7-2 and TRBJ1-5; a weak D match, TRBD1 (5 bases). V was pared by 2 bases and J by 0 bases, with 11 bases between. From germline, CDR1 is SGHTA and CDR2 FQGNSA. The CDR3 extends over 16 amino acids.

In this sample, this clonotype turned up many times. The gene calls are TRBV10-2 and TRBJ2-5; the D gene could be TRBD1 or TRBD2 (5 bases each). V was shortened by 7 bases and J by 5 bases, with 23 bases between the two germline ends. The germline V gene has CDR1 WSHSY and CDR2 SAAADI. This CDR3 comprises 16 residues. CDR3 DNA sequence: TGCGCCAGCACGGGGACGGCCGGAATGAACGCCGAGACCCAGTACTTC. Its translation: CASTGTAGMNAETQYF.

This clonotype was detected only a few times. The chain combines TRBV2 with TRBJ2-3; 8 bases match TRBD2. The CDR3 contains 14 residues. The V segment lost 6 bases and the J segment 4 bases; nucleotides outside the gene matches: 6. The germline CDR1 and CDR2 sequences are SNHLY and FYNNEI. CDR3 nucleotide sequence: TGTGCCAGCAGCTCGACGGGGGGGCCAGATACGCAGTATTTT. Its translation is CASSSTGGPDTQYF.

This clonotype was counted only a few times. The J gene is TRBJ2-7, the V gene TRBV28; no firm D call. The germline V gene encodes CDR1 MDHEN and CDR2 SYDVKM. The CDR3 consists of 14 residues. V was cut by 3 bases and J by 5 bases, with 14 bases left in between. The CDR3, as DNA: TGTGCCAGCAGTTTCGTGTTATCGAAAGACGAGCAGTACTTC. Its translation is CASSFVLSKDEQYF.

To note about this clonotype: As the CDR3 is not closed by the conserved phenylalanine or tryptophan, this likely results from a read error. Here the CDR3 reads CASSLLVQETQYL. The DNA of the CDR3 is TGTGCCAGCAGCTTACTAGTACAAGAGACCCAGTACCTC. V usage is TRBV7-9 and J usage is TRBJ2-5, with unresolved D. The germline gives CDR1 SEHNR, CDR2 FQNEAQ (reference sequence). The CDR3 loop spans 13 amino acids. Deletions cut 2 bases from V and 2 bases from J, with 6 bases between.

The CDR3 bases are TGTGCCAGCAGCCCCCGGGTGAATAATGAAAAACTGTTTTTT. Protein product: CASSPRVNNEKLFF. The rearrangement links TRBV11-2 to TRBJ1-4; D remains unclear. Trimming cost V 5 bases and J 4 bases, with 11 bases left between them. The germline V gene encodes CDR1 SGHAT and CDR2 FQNNGV. The CDR3 extends over 14 amino acids.

The V gene is TRBV29-1, the J gene TRBJ2-7; D may be TRBD1 (6 bases). The CDR3 extends over 12 amino acids. Germline loops: CDR1 SQVTM, CDR2 ANQGSEA. Trimming cost V 7 bases and J 2 bases, with 12 bases left between them. The CDR3 here is CSGTWGPYEQYF. CDR3 DNA: TGCAGCGGGACTTGGGGGCCCTACGAGCAGTACTTC.

The V gene is TRBV15, the J gene TRBJ1-2; D gene uncertain. Trimming cost V 1 base and J 7 bases, with 10 bases left between them. This CDR3 is built from 13 residues. Looked up from germline, CDR1 is LNHNV and CDR2 is YYDKDF (reference sequence). CDR3 loop: CATSRVGLFGYTF. In DNA form, the CDR3 reads TGTGCCACCAGCAGAGTTGGGTTATTTGGCTACACCTTC.

This clonotype showed up many times. The chain uses TRBV7-9 and TRBJ1-2, with 9 nucleotides matching TRBD1. Per germline, CDR1 SEHNR and CDR2 FQNEAQ (reference sequence). The trim removed 3 bases at V and 8 bases at J, leaving 4 bases unmatched. The CDR3 is 13 residues long. The CDR3 loop is CASSFWTGEGYTF. CDR3 DNA sequence: TGTGCCAGCAGCTTTTGGACAGGGGAGGGCTACACCTTC.

This clonotype has a handful of counts. V usage is TRBV29-1 and J usage is TRBJ2-7; D call uncertain. This CDR3 contains 14 residues. Germline loops: CDR1 SQVTM, CDR2 ANQGSEA. V was pared by 0 bases and J by 1 base, with 10 bases between. CDR3 sequence (DNA): TGCAGCGTTGAAGAGCCGTCGCGATCCTACGAGCAGTACTTC. Residues: CSVEEPSRSYEQYF.

This clonotype was seen at least ten times. The chain has TRBV19 and TRBJ1-6; TRBD1 aligns across 10 bases. The trim removed 7 bases at V and 10 bases at J, leaving 4 bases unmatched. This CDR3 has 13 amino acids. Germline values: CDR1 LNHDA, CDR2 SQIVND (reference sequence). CDR3: CASNGQGGSPLHF. The CDR3 coding sequence is TGTGCCAGTAATGGACAGGGGGGCTCACCCCTCCACTTT.

As for this clonotype: A clone one base away is much larger, so this may be a read error. The chain couples TRBV7-2 to TRBJ2-5; D remains unclear. Trimming cost V 0 bases and J 5 bases, with 4 bases left between them. There are 12 residues in the CDR3. CDR1 SGHTA and CDR2 FQGNSA come from the germline V gene. The CDR3 sequence: CASSLAMETQYF. In DNA form, the CDR3 reads TGTGCCAGCAGCTTAGCGATGGAGACCCAGTACTTC. Full variable domain (remainder filled in from reference TRBV7-2 and TRBJ2-5): GAGVSQSPSNKVTEKGKDVELRCDPISGHTALYWYRQSLGQGLEFLIYFQGNSAPDKSGLPSDRFSAERTGGSVSTLTIQRTQQEDSAVYLCASSLAMETQYFGPGTRLLVL.

The chain uses TRBV20-1 and TRBJ2-5; no clear D gene. V was clipped by 2 bases and J by 0 bases, with 10 bases between them. Germline CDR1 is DFQATT and CDR2 is SNEGSKA (reference sequence). This CDR3 is 14 amino acids long. The chain's CDR3 is CSARLKLHQETQYF. The CDR3 bases are TGCAGTGCTAGACTAAAGCTCCACCAAGAGACCCAGTACTTC.

The V gene is TRBV20-1, the J gene TRBJ2-7; 7 nucleotides agree with TRBD1. CDR1 is DFQATT, CDR2 SNEGSKA, per germline (reference sequence). J was trimmed by 2 bases and V by 6 bases; bases with no gene match: 13. This CDR3 contains 15 residues. The CDR3 protein is CSARRQDRYTYEQYF. For the CDR3, the DNA is TGCAGTGCACGGCGACAGGACAGGTATACCTACGAGCAGTACTTC.

The V gene is TRBV29-1, the J gene TRBJ2-7, with 10 bases that match TRBD1. The CDR3 covers 13 residues. J was trimmed by 8 bases and V by 4 bases; bases with no gene match: 8. CDR1 is SQVTM and CDR2 is ANQGSEA in the germline V gene. The CDR3 DNA sequence: TGCAGCGTTGGGGACAGGGGCCCTAAACAGCAGTACTTC. It yields the protein CSVGDRGPKQQYF.

The CDR3 DNA is TGCAGTGCCCCAACGTTGGGTGACTACACCTTC. Translated, it gives CSAPTLGDYTF. The V and J genes are TRBV20-1 and TRBJ1-2, with D unresolved. The CDR3 runs 11 residues. Between the trimmed V and J ends, which lost 6 bases and 10 bases, there was a span of 15 bases. Germline assignment: CDR1 DFQATT and CDR2 SNEGSKA (reference sequence).

The rearrangement uses TRBV14 and TRBJ2-2; D is perhaps TRBD1 or TRBD2 (5 bases each). Germline V gene lookup returns CDR1 SGHDN and CDR2 FVKESK. Deletions cut 6 bases from V and 5 bases from J, with 13 bases between. This CDR3 spans 14 amino acids. The CDR3 reads CASSTDWGTGELFF. The CDR3 region has the DNA TGTGCCAGCAGTACGGACTGGGGGACCGGGGAGCTGTTTTTT. The variable domain in full, with the rest retrieved from reference TRBV14 and TRBJ2-2, is EAGVTQFPSHSVIEKGQTVTLRCDPISGHDNLYWYRRVMGKEIKFLLHFVKESKQDESGMPNNRFLAERTGGTYSTLKVQPAELEDSGVYFCASSTDWGTGELFFGEGSRLTVL.

The J gene is TRBJ1-2, the V gene TRBV3-1; D uncertain. The V gene lost 4 bases and the J gene lost 14 bases, with 20 bases spanning the gap. CDR3 size: 13 residues. CDR1 LGHDT and CDR2 YNNKEL come from the germline V gene (reference sequence). The CDR3 spells CASSLRMDGRGTF. The CDR3 DNA follows: TGTGCCAGCAGCCTACGGATGGATGGCCGGGGAACCTTC.

This clonotype came up many times. The V call is TRBV7-6, the J call TRBJ2-5, with 12 positions matching TRBD2. The CDR3 is 15 amino acids. Looked up from germline, CDR1 is SGHVS and CDR2 is FNYEAQ. Trimming removed 5 bases from V and 1 base from J; junction bases left unmatched: 2. The CDR3 DNA sequence: TGTGCCAGCAGCGGACTAGCGGGGCTCCAAGAGACCCAGTACTTC. The encoded protein is CASSGLAGLQETQYF.